The T cell receptor (beta chain) under discussion was sequenced for a study of blood T cell repertoires in COVID-19. Sequenced by immunoSEQ multiplex PCR; TCRdb stores in-frame clones only, minus some. The sample shows 250,000 to 350,000 clones, 75% to 90% of them seen only once. Germline-derived CDR1 and CDR2 are SGDLS and YYNGEE. Trimming removed 4 bases from V and 2 bases from J; junction bases left unmatched: 4. The CDR3 is 14 amino acids. The rearrangement joins TRBV9 to TRBJ2-7; 9 bases are shared with TRBD1. The sequence was obtained from a man aged 25 to 45 with acute or convalescent COVID-19. Sequencing was carried out using peripheral blood. The CDR3 sequence: CASSPRDRAYEQYF. CDR3 coding DNA: TGTGCCAGCAGCCCCCGGGACAGGGCCTACGAGCAGTACTTC.